The next 4 T cell receptor beta chains were all read from a single sample in a study of tumor and adjacent non-tumor tissue in lung cancer. TCRbeta libraries were built with three rounds of nested PCR, modified from ARM-PCR. TCRdb used MiXCR to reprocess the multiplex PCR reads, holding one entry per CDR3 protein. The sample comprises 120,000 or so distinct CDR3 sequences, 55% to 75% of which are singletons, and 9.5% to 15% rests with the top ten. No cell sorting was done before RNA was extracted from the tissue. Sequencing input: lung tumor tissue. The receptors here all came from a man aged 30 to 39 with non-small cell lung cancer.

This clonotype was observed a few times. The chain joins TRBV7-9 to TRBJ1-2; no definite D call. Germline V CDR1 and CDR2: SEHNR, FQNEAQ (reference sequence). V was shortened by 5 bases and J by 8 bases, with 18 bases between the two germline ends. The CDR3 has 14 amino acids. The CDR3 DNA reads TGTGCCAGCAGCCTGCTGGGCGACGCGGAGGGCTACACCTTC. It encodes CASSLLGDAEGYTF.

This clonotype was recorded once. At one of its ends the junction is not consistent with the germline gene, which may arise from a read error. The rearrangement joins TRBV10-1 to TRBJ2-7; 7 bases line up with TRBD2. CDR3 length: 14 amino acids. Germline assignment: CDR1 WNHNN and CDR2 SYGVQD (reference sequence). The CDR3 reads CANSDGGTIYEQYF. For the CDR3, the DNA is TGCGCCAACAGTGACGGGGGGACTATATACGAGCAGTACTTC.

Of note for this clonotype: A junction boundary mismatches the germline segment, possibly from a read error. This rearrangement joins TRBV6-1 to TRBJ2-3; D is undetermined. The CDR3 extends over 15 amino acids. CDR1 is MNHNS and CDR2 is SASEGT in the germline V gene. The CDR3 region is CAISELAGERDTQYF. In DNA, the CDR3 is TGTGCCATCAGTGAATTGGCAGGCGAACGGGATACGCAGTATTTT.

Worth noting for this clonotype: One end of the junction fails to match germline, which may point to a read error. V and J are TRBV10-3 and TRBJ2-5, with D perhaps TRBD1 or TRBD2 (6 bases each). From germline, CDR1 is ENHRY and CDR2 SYGVKD. The CDR3 covers 16 residues. The CDR3 protein is CAISRLRGAGQEIQYF. In DNA form, the CDR3 reads TGTGCCATCAGTCGTCTTAGGGGGGCCGGCCAAGAGATCCAGTACTTC.